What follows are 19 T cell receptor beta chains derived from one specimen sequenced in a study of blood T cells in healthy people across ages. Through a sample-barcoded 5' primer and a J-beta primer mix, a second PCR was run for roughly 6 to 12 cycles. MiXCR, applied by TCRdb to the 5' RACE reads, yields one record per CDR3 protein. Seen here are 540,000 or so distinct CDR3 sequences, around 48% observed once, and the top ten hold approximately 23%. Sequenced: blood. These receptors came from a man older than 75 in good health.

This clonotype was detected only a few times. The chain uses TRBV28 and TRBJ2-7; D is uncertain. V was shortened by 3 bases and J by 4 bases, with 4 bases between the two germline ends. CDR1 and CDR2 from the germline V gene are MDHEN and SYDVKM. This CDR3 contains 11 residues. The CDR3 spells CASSFFYEQYF. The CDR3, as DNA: TGTGCCAGCAGTTTCTTTTACGAGCAGTACTTC.

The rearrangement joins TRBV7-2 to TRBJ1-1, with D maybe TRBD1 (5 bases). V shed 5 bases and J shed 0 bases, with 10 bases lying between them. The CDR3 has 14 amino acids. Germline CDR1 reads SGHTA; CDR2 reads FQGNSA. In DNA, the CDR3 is TGTGCCAGCAGCGGGGGACCGATGAACACTGAAGCTTTCTTT. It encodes CASSGGPMNTEAFF. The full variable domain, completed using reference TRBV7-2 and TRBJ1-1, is GAGVSQSPSNKVTEKGKDVELRCDPISGHTALYWYRQSLGQGLEFLIYFQGNSAPDKSGLPSDRFSAERTGGSVSTLTIQRTQQEDSAVYLCASSGGPMNTEAFFGQGTRLTVV.

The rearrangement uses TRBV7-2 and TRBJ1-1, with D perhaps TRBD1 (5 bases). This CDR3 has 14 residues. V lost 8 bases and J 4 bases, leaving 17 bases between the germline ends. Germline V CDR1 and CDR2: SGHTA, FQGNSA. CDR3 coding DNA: TGTGCCAGCGGCTACGGGTCAGGGTCCACTGAAGCTTTCTTT. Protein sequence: CASGYGSGSTEAFF.

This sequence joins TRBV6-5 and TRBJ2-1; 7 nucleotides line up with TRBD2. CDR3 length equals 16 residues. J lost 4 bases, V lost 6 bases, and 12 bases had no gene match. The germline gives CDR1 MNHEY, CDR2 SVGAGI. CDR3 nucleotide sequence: TGTGCCAGCAGCCATGCTCTAGCGGTTACTTACAATGAGCAGTTCTTC. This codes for CASSHALAVTYNEQFF.

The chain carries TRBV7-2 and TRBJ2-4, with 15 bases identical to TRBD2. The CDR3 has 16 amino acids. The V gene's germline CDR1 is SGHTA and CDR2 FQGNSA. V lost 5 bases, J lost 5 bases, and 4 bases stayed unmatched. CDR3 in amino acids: CASSQGLAGGENIQYF. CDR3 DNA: TGTGCCAGCAGCCAGGGACTAGCGGGAGGAGAAAACATTCAGTACTTC.

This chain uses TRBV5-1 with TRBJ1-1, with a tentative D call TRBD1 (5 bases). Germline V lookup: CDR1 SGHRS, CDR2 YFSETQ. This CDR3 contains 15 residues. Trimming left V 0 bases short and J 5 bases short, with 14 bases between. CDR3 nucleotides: TGCGCCAGCAGCTTGGTTGGAGGGGTCTATACTGAAGCTTTCTTT. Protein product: CASSLVGGVYTEAFF.

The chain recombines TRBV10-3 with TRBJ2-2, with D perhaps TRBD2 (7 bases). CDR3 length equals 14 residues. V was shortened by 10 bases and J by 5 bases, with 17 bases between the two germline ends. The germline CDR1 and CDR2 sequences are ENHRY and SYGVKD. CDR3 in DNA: TGTGCCACACGGGGGGCCTCGGAGACCGGGGAGCTGTTTTTT. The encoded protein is CATRGASETGELFF.

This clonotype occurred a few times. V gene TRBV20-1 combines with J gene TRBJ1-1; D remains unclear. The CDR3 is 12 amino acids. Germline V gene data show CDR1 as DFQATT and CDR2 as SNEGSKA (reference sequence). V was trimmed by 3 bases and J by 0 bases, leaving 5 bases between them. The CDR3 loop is CSASRVNTEAFF. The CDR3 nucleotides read TGCAGTGCTAGTCGGGTGAACACTGAAGCTTTCTTT.

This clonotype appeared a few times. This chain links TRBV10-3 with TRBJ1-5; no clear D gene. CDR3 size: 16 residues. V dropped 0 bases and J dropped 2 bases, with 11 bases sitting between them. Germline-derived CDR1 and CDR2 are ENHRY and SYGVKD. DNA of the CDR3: TGTGCCATCAGTGAGTCAACGGGGAACGGCAATCAGCCCCAGCATTTT. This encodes CAISESTGNGNQPQHF.

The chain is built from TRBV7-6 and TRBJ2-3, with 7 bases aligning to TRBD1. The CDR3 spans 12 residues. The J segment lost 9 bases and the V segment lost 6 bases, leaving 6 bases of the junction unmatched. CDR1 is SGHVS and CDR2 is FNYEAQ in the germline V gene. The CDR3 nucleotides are TGTGCCAGCAGAGACAGGGCAGCCACGCAGTATTTT. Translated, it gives CASRDRAATQYF.

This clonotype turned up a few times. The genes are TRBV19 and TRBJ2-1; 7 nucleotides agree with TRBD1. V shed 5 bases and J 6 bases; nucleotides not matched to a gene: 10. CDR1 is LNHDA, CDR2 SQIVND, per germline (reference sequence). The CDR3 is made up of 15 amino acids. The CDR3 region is CASSSRQGRANEQFF. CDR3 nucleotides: TGTGCCAGTAGTTCCCGACAGGGTAGGGCCAATGAGCAGTTCTTC.

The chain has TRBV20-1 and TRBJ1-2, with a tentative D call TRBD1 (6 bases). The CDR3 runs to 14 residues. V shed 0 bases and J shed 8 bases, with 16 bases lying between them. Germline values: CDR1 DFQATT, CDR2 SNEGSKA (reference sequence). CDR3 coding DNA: TGCAGTGCTAGAGAAGCACGGGGGGCTAGCGGCTACACCTTC. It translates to CSAREARGASGYTF.

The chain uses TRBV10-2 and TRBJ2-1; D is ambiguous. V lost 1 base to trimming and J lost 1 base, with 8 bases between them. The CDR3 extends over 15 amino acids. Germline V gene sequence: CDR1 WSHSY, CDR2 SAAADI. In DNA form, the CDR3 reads TGCGCCAGCAGTGAGTGGCCTAGTTCCTACAATGAGCAGTTCTTC. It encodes CASSEWPSSYNEQFF.

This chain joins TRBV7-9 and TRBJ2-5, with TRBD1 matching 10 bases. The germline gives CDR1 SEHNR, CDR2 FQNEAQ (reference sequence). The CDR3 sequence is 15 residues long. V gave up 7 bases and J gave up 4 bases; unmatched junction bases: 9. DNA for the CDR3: TGTGCCAGCACCATACTGACAGGGGGCGGAGAGACCCAGTACTTC. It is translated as CASTILTGGGETQYF.

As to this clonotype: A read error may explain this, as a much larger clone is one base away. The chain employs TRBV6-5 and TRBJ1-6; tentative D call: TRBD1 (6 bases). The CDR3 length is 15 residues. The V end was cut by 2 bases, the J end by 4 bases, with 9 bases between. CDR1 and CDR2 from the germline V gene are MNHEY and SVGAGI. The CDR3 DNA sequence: TGTGCCAGCAGTTACGACAGGCATTATAATTCACCCCTCCACTTT. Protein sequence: CASSYDRHYNSPLHF.

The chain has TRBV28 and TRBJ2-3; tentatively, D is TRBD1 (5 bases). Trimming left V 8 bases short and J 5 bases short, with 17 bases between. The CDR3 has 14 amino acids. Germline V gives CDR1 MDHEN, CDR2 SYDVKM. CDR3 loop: CASVAGARIDTQYF. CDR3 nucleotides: TGTGCCAGCGTGGCTGGGGCGAGGATAGATACGCAGTATTTT. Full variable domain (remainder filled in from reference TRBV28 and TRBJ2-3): DVKVTQSSRYLVKRTGEKVFLECVQDMDHENMFWYRQDPGLGLRLIYFSYDVKMKEKGDIPEGYSVSREKKERFSLILESASTNQTSMYLCASVAGARIDTQYFGPGTRLTVL.

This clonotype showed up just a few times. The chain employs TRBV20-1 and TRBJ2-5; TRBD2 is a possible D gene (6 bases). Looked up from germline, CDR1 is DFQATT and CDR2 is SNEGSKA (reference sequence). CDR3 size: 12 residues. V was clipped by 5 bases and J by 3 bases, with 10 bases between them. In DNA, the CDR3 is TGCAGTGCTCCCCGCGGGGAAGAGACCCAGTACTTC. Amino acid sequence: CSAPRGEETQYF.

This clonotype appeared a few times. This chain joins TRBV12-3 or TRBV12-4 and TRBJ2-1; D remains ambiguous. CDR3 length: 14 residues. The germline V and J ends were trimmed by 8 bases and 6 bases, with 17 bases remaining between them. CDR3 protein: CASSPGSFGNEQFF. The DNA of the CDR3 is TGTGCCAGCTCTCCCGGGTCGTTCGGCAATGAGCAGTTCTTC.

The CDR3 bases are TGCAGTGCTACTCGGGGGGTCTACGAGCAGTACTTC. This gives the protein CSATRGVYEQYF. This chain links TRBV20-1 with TRBJ2-7; 7 nucleotides line up with TRBD2. The CDR3 is 12 amino acids. The germline gives CDR1 DFQATT, CDR2 SNEGSKA (reference sequence). V was pared by 4 bases and J by 3 bases, with 3 bases of the junction left unmatched.